The clone carrying this TCR beta chain was counted a few times. Its specificity is not known. These data come from a study of early T cells in non-severe SARS-CoV-2 infection. Findings of the study overall: Sequences matched to VDJdb favored anti-spike CD8 responses, while private and CD4 specificities were missed.

The TCR library protocol attached unique molecular identifiers to the individual cDNA molecules. TCRdb reanalysed the 5' RACE reads using MiXCR and keeps one entry per CDR3 protein. The sample has around 40,000 distinct CDR3 sequences, 11% seen once; the top ten hold roughly a fifth. The CDR3 is made up of 15 amino acids. Trimming cost V 7 bases and J 0 bases, with 13 bases left between them. The chain is built from TRBV12-3 or TRBV12-4 and TRBJ2-4; tentative D call: TRBD2 (5 bases). The sample was whole blood. The origin of this receptor is an adult who was a healthcare worker with PCR-confirmed SARS-CoV-2 infection or an uninfected control (not recorded which). Here the CDR3 DNA reads TGTGCCAGCATGGACCGGGCGGGAGCCAAAAACATTCAGTACTTC. Its translation: CASMDRAGAKNIQYF.